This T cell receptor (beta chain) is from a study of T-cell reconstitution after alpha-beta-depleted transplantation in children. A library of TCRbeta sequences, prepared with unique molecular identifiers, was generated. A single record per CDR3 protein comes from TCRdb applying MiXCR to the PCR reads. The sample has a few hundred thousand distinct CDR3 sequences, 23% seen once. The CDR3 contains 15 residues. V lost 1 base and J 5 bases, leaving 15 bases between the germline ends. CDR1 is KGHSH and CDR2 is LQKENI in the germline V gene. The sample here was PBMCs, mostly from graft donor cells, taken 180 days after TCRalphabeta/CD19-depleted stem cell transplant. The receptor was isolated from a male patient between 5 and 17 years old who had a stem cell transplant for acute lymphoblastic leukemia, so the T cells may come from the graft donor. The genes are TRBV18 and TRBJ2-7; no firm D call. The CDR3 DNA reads TGTGCCAGCTCACCACTTTCCCTCAGAGACGACGAGCAGTACTTC. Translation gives CASSPLSLRDDEQYF.